Sequencing of this TCR beta chain was carried out in a study of blood T cell repertoires in COVID-19. Study background: Sources were T cells, B-cell-depleted T cells, or PBMCs; the material itself was cDNA or gDNA.

J lost 2 bases, V lost 8 bases, and 4 bases had no gene match. The germline V gene has CDR1 LNHDA and CDR2 SQIVND (reference sequence). CDR3 length equals 13 residues. How the authors handled the data: Scientists estimated how many nucleated cells there were by amplifying reference gene primers. Clones were sequenced by immunoSEQ multiplex PCR, and TCRdb holds only the in-frame ones, with some missing. The V and J calls and clone size are taken from that table; D and trimming were inferred from the DNA. The sample has some 250,000 clones; more than 75% are singletons. The J gene is TRBJ2-7, the V gene TRBV19; 9 nucleotides align to TRBD2. The clonotype comes from a woman aged 40 to 50 with acute COVID-19. Sequencing input: PBMCs or T cells enriched from blood (not recorded which). CDR3 sequence (DNA): TGTGCCAGTTCCGGGACTAGCCCCTACGAGCAGTACTTC. It encodes CASSGTSPYEQYF. Full variable domain (remainder filled in from reference TRBV19 and TRBJ2-7): DGGITQSPKYLFRKEGQNVTLSCEQNLNHDAMYWYRQDPGQGLRLIYYSQIVNDFQKGDIAEGYSVSREKKESFPLTVTSAQKNPTAFYLCASSGTSPYEQYFGPGTRLTVT.